The present entry profiles one T cell receptor (beta chain) with its context. The antigen it recognizes is unknown. The sample was run on a NextSeq 550. The Human TCR Profiling Kit (MiLaboratory) was used to prepare UMI-labeled 5' RACE TRB cDNA libraries. cDNA synthesis used the entire amount of extracted RNA, and PCR amplification then used the entire amount of cDNA produced. Libraries were prepared in parallel with an identical number of PCR cycles. As for how the authors treated the data: MIGEC and MiXCR extracted about 53,000 +/- 10,000 unique UMI-labeled TRB cDNA molecules per library, requiring at least two reads per UMI. An average of approximately 40,000 +/- 10,000 functional in-frame TRB CDR3 nucleotide clonotypes without stop codons was found per library. After downsampling to 5000 UMI-labeled TRB molecules per sample, diversity metrics, including normalized Shannon-Wiener and Chao1, were computed in VDJtools. For the central five CDR3 residues, VDJtools calculated physicochemical properties weighted by clonotype size, namely interaction energy, strength, volume and Kidera factor 4. TCRdb reprocessed the reads into one record per CDR3 protein sequence, lacking DNA. These V and J calls rely on TCRdb rather than the paper's analysis. The data table for this sample lists approximately 98,000 distinct CDR3 sequences. The ten largest account for 0.95% to 1.4% of the sample.

This sample was included in a study of CXCR3-negative and CXCR3-positive naive CD8 T cells (dated by TCRdb to between 2018 and 2020). With respect to the entire study: In total, about 135 million TRB reads were obtained, corresponding to roughly 1.5 +/- 0.3 million reads per library. The diversity and physicochemical repertoire analyses included around 10 donors pooled from two independent experiments. The TRBV-TRBJ cluster analysis covered naive subsets from several donors and memory cells from 3 donors. Broad study findings and their caveats: Compared with CXCR3-negative naive cells, CXCR3-positive naive cells had TRB CDR3s with higher hydrophobicity (lower Kidera factor 4), lower energy, and higher strength and volume indices. Within the same donor, TRBV-TRBJ usage looked similar between naive CXCR3-negative and CXCR3-positive cells, but memory cells had distinct patterns. Because surface CD5, which is linked to self-reactivity in mice, was comparable between the naive subsets, TCR interaction strength was also inferred from TRB CDR3 physicochemical properties. CXCR3 expression partially decreased after cryopreservation, so most assays used freshly isolated PBMCs. Both naive subsets had comparably high repertoire diversity, while memory CD8+ T cells had much lower repertoire diversity.

Each CD8+ T cell subset was flow-sorted in triplicate, and 300,000 or so cells per subset were placed directly into RLT lysis buffer. To keep memory contaminants out, a stringent definition of naive CD8+ T cells was applied: CD45RO-CCR7+CD27+CD95-. Standard density gradient centrifugation was used to isolate peripheral blood mononuclear cells from buffy coats. A FACSAria III was used to flow-sort naive CXCR3-negative and CXCR3-positive CD8+ T cells. An RNeasy Mini Kit was used to extract total RNA from the sorted cells. For CDR1 and CDR2, the germline V gene lists SGHRS and YFSETQ. The CDR3 has 14 amino acids, counting the end cysteine and phenylalanine. No DNA is recorded.

Material: naive CXCR3+ CD8+ T cells from blood. The cell subset or site label here, explained by the study, means: CD45RO-CCR7+CD27+CD95- naive CD8+ T cells expressing CXCR3 (TNR3+). The sequence was obtained from a human donor in good health. Some clones in this sample may be carry-over from other donors' samples. The receptor chain draws on TRBV5-1 and TRBJ2-7; TCRdb calls TRBD1, which cannot be checked without DNA. For the CDR3, the sequence is CAISLLEGAYEQYF.